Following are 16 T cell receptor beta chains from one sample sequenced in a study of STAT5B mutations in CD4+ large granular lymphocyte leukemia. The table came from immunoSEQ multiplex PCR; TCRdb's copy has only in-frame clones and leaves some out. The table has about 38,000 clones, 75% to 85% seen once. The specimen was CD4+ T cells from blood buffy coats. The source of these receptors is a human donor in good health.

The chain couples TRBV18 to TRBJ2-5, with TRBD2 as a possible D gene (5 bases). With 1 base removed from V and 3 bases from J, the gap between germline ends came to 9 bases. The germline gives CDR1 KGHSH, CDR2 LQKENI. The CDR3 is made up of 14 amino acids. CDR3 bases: TGTGCCAGCTCACCACGGGAGCCTAAAGAGACCCAGTACTTC. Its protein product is CASSPREPKETQYF.

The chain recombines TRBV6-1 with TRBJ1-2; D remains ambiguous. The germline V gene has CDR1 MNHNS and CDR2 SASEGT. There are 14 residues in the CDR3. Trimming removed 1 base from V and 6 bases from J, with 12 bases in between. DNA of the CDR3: TGTGCCAGCAGTGAAGGAGGCGGTCGGGATGGCTACACCTTC. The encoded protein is CASSEGGGRDGYTF.

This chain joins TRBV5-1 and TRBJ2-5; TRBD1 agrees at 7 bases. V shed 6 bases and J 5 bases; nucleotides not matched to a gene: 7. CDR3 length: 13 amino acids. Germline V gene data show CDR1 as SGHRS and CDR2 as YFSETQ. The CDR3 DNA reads TGCGCCAGCAAGGGGGCGAGAGGGGAGACCCAGTACTTC. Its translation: CASKGARGETQYF.

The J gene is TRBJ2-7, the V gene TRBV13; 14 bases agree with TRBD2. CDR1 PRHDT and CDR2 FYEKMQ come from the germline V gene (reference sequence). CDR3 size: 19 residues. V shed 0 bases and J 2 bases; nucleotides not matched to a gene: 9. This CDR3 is CASSLGRLAGGRAAYEQYF. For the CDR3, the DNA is TGTGCCAGCAGCTTAGGCCGACTAGCGGGGGGGCGGGCGGCCTACGAGCAGTACTTC.

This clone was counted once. The CDR3 region is CASSQVLGTDTQYF. The CDR3 DNA follows: TGTGCCAGCAGCCAAGTTCTGGGGACAGATACGCAGTATTTT. The chain combines TRBV4-2 with TRBJ2-3; D ambiguous. CDR3 length: 14 amino acids. From germline, CDR1 is LGHNA and CDR2 YNFKEQ. Trimming cost V 1 base and J 3 bases, with 8 bases left between them.

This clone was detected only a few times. The CDR3 loop is CASSPRQGRTNEQFF. The CDR3, as DNA: TGTGCCAGCAGCCCCCGACAGGGCAGGACCAATGAGCAGTTCTTC. The rearrangement links TRBV25-1 to TRBJ2-1, with 7 bases that match TRBD1. The CDR3 covers 15 residues. The germline CDR1 and CDR2 sequences are MGHDK and SYGVNS. V shed 6 bases, J shed 6 bases, and the junction held 11 bases outside the gene matches.

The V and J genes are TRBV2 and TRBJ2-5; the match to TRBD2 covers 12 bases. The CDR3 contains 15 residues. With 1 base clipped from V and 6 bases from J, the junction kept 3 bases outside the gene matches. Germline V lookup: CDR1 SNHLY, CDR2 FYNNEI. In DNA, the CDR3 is TGTGCCAGCAGTGAAGACCTAGCGGGGGGGCAGACCCAGTACTTC. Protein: CASSEDLAGGQTQYF.

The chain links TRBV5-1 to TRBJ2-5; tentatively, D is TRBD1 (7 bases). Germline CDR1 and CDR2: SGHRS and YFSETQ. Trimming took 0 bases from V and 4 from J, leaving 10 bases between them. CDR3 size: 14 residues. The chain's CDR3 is CASSLAGGLETQYF. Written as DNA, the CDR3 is TGCGCCAGCAGCTTGGCAGGGGGGCTAGAGACCCAGTACTTC.

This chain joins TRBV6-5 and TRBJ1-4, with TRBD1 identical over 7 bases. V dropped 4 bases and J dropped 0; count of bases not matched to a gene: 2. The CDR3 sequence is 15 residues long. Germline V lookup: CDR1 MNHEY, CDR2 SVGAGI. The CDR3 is CASSSTGATNEKLFF. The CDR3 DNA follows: TGTGCCAGCAGTTCAACAGGGGCAACTAATGAAAAACTGTTTTTT.

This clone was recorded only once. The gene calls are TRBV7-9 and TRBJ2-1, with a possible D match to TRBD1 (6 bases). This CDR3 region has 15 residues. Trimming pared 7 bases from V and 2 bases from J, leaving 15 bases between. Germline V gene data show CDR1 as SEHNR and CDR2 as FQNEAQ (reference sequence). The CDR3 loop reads CASIPKGDPYNEQFF. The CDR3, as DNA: TGTGCCAGCATCCCTAAGGGGGACCCCTACAATGAGCAGTTCTTC. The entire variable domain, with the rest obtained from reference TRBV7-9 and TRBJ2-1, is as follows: DTGVSQNPRHKITKRGQNVTFRCDPISEHNRLYWYRQTLGQGPEFLTYFQNEAQLEKSRLLSDRFSAERPKGSFSTLEIQRTEQGDSAMYLCASIPKGDPYNEQFFGPGTRLTVL.

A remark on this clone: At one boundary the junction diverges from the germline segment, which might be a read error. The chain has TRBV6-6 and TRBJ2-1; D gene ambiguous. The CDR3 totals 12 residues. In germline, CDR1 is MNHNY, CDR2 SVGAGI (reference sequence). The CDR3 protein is CASSTFYNERFF. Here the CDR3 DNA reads TGTGCCAGCAGTACCTTTTACAATGAGCGGTTCTTC.

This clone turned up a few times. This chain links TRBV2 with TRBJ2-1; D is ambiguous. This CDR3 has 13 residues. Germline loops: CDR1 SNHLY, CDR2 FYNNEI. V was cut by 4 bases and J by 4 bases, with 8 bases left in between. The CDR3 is CASSVETYNEQFF. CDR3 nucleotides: TGTGCCAGCAGTGTGGAGACGTACAATGAGCAGTTCTTC.

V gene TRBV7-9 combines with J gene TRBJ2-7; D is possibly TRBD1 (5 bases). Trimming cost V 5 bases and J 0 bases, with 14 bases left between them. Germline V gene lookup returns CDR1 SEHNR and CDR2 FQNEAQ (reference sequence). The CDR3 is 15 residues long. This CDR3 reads CASSPQRQPSYEQYF. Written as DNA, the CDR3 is TGTGCCAGCAGCCCCCAACGACAGCCCTCCTACGAGCAGTACTTC.

This chain's CDR3 is CASSPGTSGRANNEQFF. The CDR3 DNA sequence: TGTGCCAGCTCACCCGGGACTAGCGGGAGGGCGAACAATGAGCAGTTCTTC. This rearrangement joins TRBV18 to TRBJ2-1, with 16 bases aligning to TRBD2. The CDR3 consists of 17 residues. CDR1 and CDR2 (germline): KGHSH, LQKENI. J gave up 5 bases and V 3 bases, and 4 bases lay outside the gene matches.

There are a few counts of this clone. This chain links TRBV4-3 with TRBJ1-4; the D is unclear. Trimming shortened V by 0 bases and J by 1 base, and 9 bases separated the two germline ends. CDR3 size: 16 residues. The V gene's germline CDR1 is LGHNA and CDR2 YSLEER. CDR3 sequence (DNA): TGCGCCAGCAGCCAAGATGGGGAGGTAACTAATGAAAAACTGTTTTTT. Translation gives CASSQDGEVTNEKLFF.

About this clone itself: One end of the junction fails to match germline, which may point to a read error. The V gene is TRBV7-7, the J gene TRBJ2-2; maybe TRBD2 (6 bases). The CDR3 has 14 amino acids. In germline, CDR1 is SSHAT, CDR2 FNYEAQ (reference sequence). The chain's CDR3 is CASSLAEGFGELFF. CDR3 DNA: TGTGCTAGCAGCTTAGCGGAGGGGTTCGGGGAGCTGTTTTTT.